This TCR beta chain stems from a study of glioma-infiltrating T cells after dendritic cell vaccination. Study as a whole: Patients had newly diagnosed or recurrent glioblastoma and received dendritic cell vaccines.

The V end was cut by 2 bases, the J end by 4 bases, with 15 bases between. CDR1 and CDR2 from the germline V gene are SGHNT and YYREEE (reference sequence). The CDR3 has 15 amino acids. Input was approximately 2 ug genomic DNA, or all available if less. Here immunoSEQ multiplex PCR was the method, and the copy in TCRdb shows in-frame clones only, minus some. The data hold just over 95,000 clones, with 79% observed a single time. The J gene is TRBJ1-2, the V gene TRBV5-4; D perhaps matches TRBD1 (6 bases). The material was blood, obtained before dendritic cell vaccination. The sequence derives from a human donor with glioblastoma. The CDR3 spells CASSLVAGVGYGYTF. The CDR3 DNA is TGTGCCAGCAGCTTAGTTGCAGGGGTTGGCTATGGCTACACCTTC.